This T cell receptor beta chain emerged from a study of T cell responses to AZD1222 COVID-19 vaccine. Trimming stripped 2 bases from V and 4 bases from J, with 9 bases between. CDR3 length equals 14 residues. CDR1 and CDR2 (germline): MRHNA, SNTAGT. Only one count was recorded for this clone. Its antigen is not known. Only in-frame clones appear in the TCRdb table, and some are missing; sequencing was by immunoSEQ multiplex PCR. The table lists 150,000 to 200,000 clones, about 90% of them singletons. Study conclusions and caveats: Of the AZD1222 recipients, only five or six were seropositive at baseline. Breadth and depth of Spike-specific TCRs rose after two AZD1222 doses. Scientists sampled the repertoires only once the peak T cell response had passed. Donors were chiefly white British, with a greater number of females, and clonal diversity was perhaps underestimated.

The chain is built from TRBV6-4 and TRBJ1-5, with D perhaps TRBD1 (5 bases). Sequencing was performed on peripheral blood, taken 28 days after the second AZD1222 dose. This clonotype was obtained from an adult who received the AZD1222 COVID-19 vaccine. The chain's CDR3 is CASSDRQQNQPQHF. The CDR3, as DNA: TGTGCCAGCAGTGACAGACAGCAAAATCAGCCCCAGCATTTT.